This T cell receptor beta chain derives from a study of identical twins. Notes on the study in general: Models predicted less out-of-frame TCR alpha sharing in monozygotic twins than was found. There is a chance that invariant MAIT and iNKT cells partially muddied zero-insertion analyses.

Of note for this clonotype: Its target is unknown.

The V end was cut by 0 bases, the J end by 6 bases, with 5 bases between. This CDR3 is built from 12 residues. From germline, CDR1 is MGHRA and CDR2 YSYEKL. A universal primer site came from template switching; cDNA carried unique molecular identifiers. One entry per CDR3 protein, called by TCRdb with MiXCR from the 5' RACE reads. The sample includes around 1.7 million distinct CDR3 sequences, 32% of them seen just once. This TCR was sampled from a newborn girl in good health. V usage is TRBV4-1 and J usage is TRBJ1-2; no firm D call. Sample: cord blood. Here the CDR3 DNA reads TGCGCCAGCAGCCAAGATTTCCATGGCTACACCTTC. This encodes CASSQDFHGYTF.